Shown below are 20 T cell receptor beta chains from a single sample sequenced in a study of cytomegalovirus exposure and HLA in healthy donors. PCR primers comprised 60 Vbeta and 13 Jbeta primers. Sequencing used immunoSEQ multiplex PCR; TCRdb keeps in-frame clones, though not all of them. The data show about 160,000 clones, roughly 83% seen once. The sample comprised PBMCs. The receptor set was obtained from a man aged 25-40 years in good health and CMV-seronegative.

The V and J genes are TRBV4-2 and TRBJ1-2, with 9 bases lining up with TRBD1. Germline V gene lookup returns CDR1 LGHNA and CDR2 YNFKEQ. CDR3 length equals 15 residues. Trimming took 5 bases from V and 5 from J; bases not matched to a gene: 9. CDR3 DNA: TGTGCCAGCAGCATGAGGGACAGGGCGCTATATGGCTACACCTTC. This encodes CASSMRDRALYGYTF.

The V and J genes are TRBV6-5 and TRBJ1-1; TRBD1 agrees at 9 bases. Germline V gene sequence: CDR1 MNHEY, CDR2 SVGAGI. Trimming cost V 0 bases and J 4 bases; bases outside gene matches: 3. The CDR3 has 15 amino acids. The CDR3: CASSYSGTGPTEAFF. In DNA, the CDR3 is TGTGCCAGCAGTTACTCCGGGACAGGGCCCACTGAAGCTTTCTTT.

The chain is built from TRBV27 and TRBJ1-3, with D unclear. The V end was cut by 5 bases, the J end by 0 bases, with 14 bases between. CDR1 is MNHEY, CDR2 SMNVEV, per germline (reference sequence). The CDR3 sequence is 16 residues long. CDR3 in amino acids: CASSVTVPSSGNTIYF. The CDR3 DNA follows: TGTGCCAGCAGTGTTACAGTGCCAAGCTCTGGAAACACCATATATTTT.

The V gene is TRBV4-1, the J gene TRBJ2-7; possibly TRBD1 for D (6 bases). This CDR3 has 15 residues. Germline-derived CDR1 and CDR2 are MGHRA and YSYEKL. The V end lost 0 bases, the J end lost 2 bases, and 11 bases lay between the germline ends. The CDR3 reads CASSQDQYRAYEQYF. In nucleotides, the CDR3 is TGCGCCAGCAGCCAAGATCAATACAGGGCCTACGAGCAGTACTTC.

In this sample, this clone turned up once. V and J are TRBV7-9 and TRBJ1-2; D not resolved. V was pared by 5 bases and J by 0 bases, with 7 bases between. The CDR3 sequence is 13 residues long. In germline, CDR1 is SEHNR, CDR2 FQNEAQ (reference sequence). CDR3 region: CASSREANYGYTF. The DNA of the CDR3 is TGTGCCAGCAGCCGAGAAGCTAACTATGGCTACACCTTC.

The CDR3, as DNA: TGTGCCAGCAGTTTATACCAGGGCGAGGGCACAGATACGCAGTATTTT. Amino acid sequence: CASSLYQGEGTDTQYF. The rearrangement uses TRBV27 and TRBJ2-3; D is possibly TRBD1 (5 bases). The germline gives CDR1 MNHEY, CDR2 SMNVEV (reference sequence). This CDR3 contains 16 residues. V shed 1 base and J shed 1 base, with 12 bases lying between them.

The V and J genes are TRBV21-1 and TRBJ1-1; TRBD1, the table's D call, lacks a check against the DNA. TRBV21-1 corresponds to a pseudogene. This CDR3 has 14 amino acids. The chain's CDR3 is CASSTGQRNTEAFF. The CDR3 DNA follows: TGTGCCAGCAGCACTGGACAGAGGAACACTGAAGCTTTCTTT.

V usage is TRBV4-3 and J usage is TRBJ1-4; the D gene is possibly TRBD1 (5 bases). This CDR3 comprises 15 residues. V lost 1 base and J 4 bases, leaving 10 bases between the germline ends. Germline values: CDR1 LGHNA, CDR2 YSLEER. The CDR3 spells CASSQGGGINEKLFF. As DNA, the CDR3 is TGCGCCAGCAGCCAAGGCGGGGGGATTAATGAAAAACTGTTTTTT.

The rearrangement uses TRBV6-1 and TRBJ2-1, with D tentatively TRBD1 (6 bases). Per the germline V gene, CDR1 is MNHNS and CDR2 is SASEGT. The V end was cut by 4 bases, the J end by 5 bases, with 12 bases between. The CDR3 length is 14 residues. The CDR3: CASSVPGHHNEQFF. The DNA for the CDR3 is TGTGCCAGCAGTGTTCCGGGACACCACAATGAGCAGTTCTTC.

This chain links TRBV2 with TRBJ1-5; 7 nucleotides line up with TRBD1. After removal of 4 bases from V and 6 bases from J, the junction contained 9 bases not matched to a gene. The CDR3 runs 15 residues. The germline gives CDR1 SNHLY, CDR2 FYNNEI. The CDR3 DNA sequence: TGTGCCAGCAGTGTTAACAGGGGAGGAGCTCAGCCCCAGCATTTT. Amino acid sequence: CASSVNRGGAQPQHF.

The J gene is TRBJ2-7, the V gene TRBV6-5, with 8 bases matching TRBD2. The CDR3 extends over 14 amino acids. Germline lookup yields CDR1 MNHEY and CDR2 SVGAGI. Trimming at V came to 2 bases and at J to 4 bases, leaving 4 bases not matched to a gene. The CDR3 here is CASSYARGGYEQYF. Here the CDR3 DNA reads TGTGCCAGCAGTTACGCCCGGGGGGGGTACGAGCAGTACTTC.

This clone showed up just once. This rearrangement joins TRBV5-4 to TRBJ1-1, with D uncertain. Germline CDR1 and CDR2: SGHNT and YYREEE (reference sequence). The CDR3 runs to 14 residues. V lost 0 bases and J 1 base, leaving 7 bases between the germline ends. The CDR3 sequence: CASSLGRTNTEAFF. The CDR3 DNA follows: TGTGCCAGCAGCTTGGGGAGGACGAACACTGAAGCTTTCTTT.

The chain has TRBV19 and TRBJ2-7; TRBD1 is a possible D gene (5 bases). CDR1 LNHDA and CDR2 SQIVND come from the germline V gene (reference sequence). Trimming left V 0 bases short and J 1 base short, with 13 bases between. This CDR3 comprises 16 residues. In nucleotides, the CDR3 is TGTGCCAGTAGTATAGATTTCAGGGTTGGGTCCTACGAGCAGTACTTC. It yields the protein CASSIDFRVGSYEQYF. Looking up the rest from reference TRBV19 and TRBJ2-7 gives the full variable domain: DGGITQSPKYLFRKEGQNVTLSCEQNLNHDAMYWYRQDPGQGLRLIYYSQIVNDFQKGDIAEGYSVSREKKESFPLTVTSAQKNPTAFYLCASSIDFRVGSYEQYFGPGTRLTVT.

This chain connects TRBV29-1 to TRBJ2-1; D unresolved. The germline V gene encodes CDR1 SQVTM and CDR2 ANQGSEA. Deletions cut 4 bases from V and 0 bases from J, with 13 bases between. The CDR3 is 15 residues long. CDR3 protein: CSVGSGPSSYNEQFF. The CDR3 region has the DNA TGCAGCGTTGGTTCAGGCCCAAGCTCCTACAATGAGCAGTTCTTC.

This clone was found a few times. The chain carries TRBV11-2 and TRBJ2-7, with D possibly matching TRBD1 (6 bases). Germline loops: CDR1 SGHAT, CDR2 FQNNGV. The length of the CDR3 is 12 residues. With 5 bases removed from V and 5 bases from J, the gap between germline ends came to 10 bases. The chain's CDR3 is CASSVQGHEQYF. DNA for the CDR3: TGTGCCAGCAGCGTACAGGGCCACGAGCAGTACTTC.

V is TRBV30 and J is TRBJ2-1; TRBD2 matches 11 bases. Trimming cost V 4 bases and J 8 bases; bases outside gene matches: 7. There are 14 residues in the CDR3. The V gene's germline CDR1 is GTSNPN and CDR2 SVGIG (reference sequence). This CDR3 reads CAWNIAGGTDEQFF. For the CDR3, the DNA is TGTGCCTGGAATATAGCGGGAGGGACCGATGAGCAGTTCTTC.

This chain joins TRBV6-1 and TRBJ2-7; 8 bases match TRBD1. Germline CDR1 and CDR2: MNHNS and SASEGT. This CDR3 has 15 amino acids. Trimming took 5 bases from V and 0 from J; bases not matched to a gene: 6. CDR3 sequence: CASSPRDRSSYEQYF. The DNA of the CDR3 is TGTGCCAGCAGTCCACGGGACAGGAGCTCCTACGAGCAGTACTTC.

The gene calls are TRBV7-2 and TRBJ2-7; a possible D gene is TRBD1 (6 bases). The V end lost 5 bases, the J end lost 2 bases, and 13 bases lay between the germline ends. CDR1 is SGHTA and CDR2 is FQGNSA in the germline V gene. The CDR3 totals 14 residues. For the CDR3, the DNA is TGTGCCAGCAGCCTATGGGACACCACCTACGAGCAGTACTTC. Protein product: CASSLWDTTYEQYF.

This clone was counted once. The chain employs TRBV6-1 and TRBJ2-5; TRBD2 is a possible D gene (6 bases). This CDR3 is 14 amino acids long. Germline lookup yields CDR1 MNHNS and CDR2 SASEGT. V gave up 4 bases and J gave up 1 base, with 10 bases separating them. The CDR3 region is CASSAGGFQETQYF. Written as DNA, the CDR3 is TGTGCCAGCAGTGCCGGGGGATTCCAAGAGACCCAGTACTTC.

V and J are TRBV15 and TRBJ1-5; D might be TRBD1 (6 bases). The CDR3 spans 15 residues. Looked up from germline, CDR1 is LNHNV and CDR2 is YYDKDF (reference sequence). Trimming pared 3 bases from V and 6 bases from J, leaving 15 bases between. The CDR3 loop is CATSSRSGESQPQHF. The CDR3, as DNA: TGTGCCACCAGCAGCCGCTCAGGGGAGAGTCAGCCCCAGCATTTT.